Listed below are T cell receptor beta chains from one sample, sequenced in a study of cytomegalovirus exposure and HLA in healthy donors. Sequencing used immunoSEQ multiplex PCR; TCRdb keeps in-frame clones, though not all of them. Of 130,000 or so clones listed, around 87% are singletons. Sequenced material: PBMCs. These receptors originate from a woman in her 30s in good health and CMV-seronegative. Both conserved end residues are part of each CDR3. D genes are given only for firm matches. Not all rows give a size; the values are once, few, many and, for expanded clones, a class.

V	size	D	J	DNA	CDR3
TRBV2	.	TRBD1	TRBJ1-2	TGTGCCAGCACGGACAGGGGGCGTGTCGGCTATGGCTACACCTTC	CASTDRGRVGYGYTF
TRBV7-9	.	TRBD2	TRBJ2-2	TGTGCCAGCAGCCCCGCTGAACTAAAGATAGCGGGAGCGGCCGGGGAGCTGTTTTTT	CASSPAELKIAGAAGELFF
TRBV19	.	TRBD1	TRBJ1-1	TGTGCCAGTAGAATACAGGGGGCAGGCACTGAAGCTTTCTTT	CASRIQGAGTEAFF
TRBV4-1	once	TRBD1	TRBJ1-2	TGCGCCAGCAGCCAGGGACAGAGTAACTATGGCTACACCTTC	CASSQGQSNYGYTF
TRBV4-3	few	.	TRBJ1-4	TGCGCCAGCAGCCAAGAAGTCGAGCAGGGGCGTGAAAAACTGTTTTTT	CASSQEVEQGREKLFF
TRBV6-5	.	.	TRBJ1-1	TGTGCCAGCACCAGAACAGGGTCCCCCGTGACTGAAGCTTTCTTT	CASTRTGSPVTEAFF
TRBV11-2	.	.	TRBJ2-5	TGTGCCAGCAGCTTAGGCGCAGGGTGGTCCTCAGAGACCCAGTACTTC	CASSLGAGWSSETQYF
TRBV5-1	.	TRBD2	TRBJ2-1	TGCGCCAGCAGCCCGGGGACTAGCGGGGCCAAACGGAATGAGCAGTTCTTC	CASSPGTSGAKRNEQFF
TRBV7-9	.	TRBD1	TRBJ2-1	TGTGCCAGCAGCTCACAGGGGGCGAGGTACAATGAGCAGTTCTTC	CASSSQGARYNEQFF
TRBV29-1	.	.	TRBJ2-3	TGCAGCGTTGCCCCCGGGACACGAACCCTCTACTATAGCACAGATACGCAGTATTTT	CSVAPGTRTLYYSTDTQYF
TRBV28	.	TRBD1	TRBJ1-1	TGTGCCAGCAGTCTGACGCTTCGCAGGGGGCGCACTGAAGCTTTCTTT	CASSLTLRRGRTEAFF
TRBV11-1	once	TRBD1	TRBJ1-6	TGTGCCAGCAGCTTAGACAGGGGTAATTCACCCCTCCACTTT	CASSLDRGNSPLHF
TRBV20-1	.	.	TRBJ1-1	TGCAGTGCTAGCAGGACTGAAGCTTTCTTT	CSASRTEAFF
TRBV19	.	.	TRBJ1-5	TGTGCCAGTAGTATGGGGTGGCAGGGGAATAGCAATCAGCCCCAGCATTTT	CASSMGWQGNSNQPQHF
TRBV6-5	.	.	TRBJ2-7	TGTGCCAGCAGCCACCGGGGGTTCTACTACGAGCAGTACTTC	CASSHRGFYYEQYF
TRBV6-5	once	TRBD1	TRBJ1-6	TGTGCCAGCAGTTACTCGACGACAGGGTATAATTCACCCCTCCACTTT	CASSYSTTGYNSPLHF
TRBV7-8	.	TRBD1	TRBJ1-4	TGTGCCAGCAGCATCAGGGGGTTGTCTAATGAAAAACTGTTTTTT	CASSIRGLSNEKLFF
TRBV2	.	.	TRBJ2-3	TGTGCCAGCAGTGAATCCCTTGGCCTAGGAGCAGATACGCAGTATTTT	CASSESLGLGADTQYF
TRBV5-4	.	.	TRBJ2-5	TGTGCCAGCAGCTTAAGAGAAGAGACCCAGTACTTC	CASSLREETQYF
TRBV9	.	.	TRBJ2-1	TGTGCCAGCAGCGTAGGGGCGGGACGTCTCTACAATGAGCAGTTCTTC	CASSVGAGRLYNEQFF
TRBV27	.	.	TRBJ2-7	TGTGCCAGCAGTTTACTCGGACTGCCTAAGCCCGAGCAGTACTTC	CASSLLGLPKPEQYF
TRBV5-4	.	TRBD2	TRBJ2-7	TGTGCCAGCAGCTTGTCGTCTAGCGGGAGGGTCGGCGAGCAGTACTTC	CASSLSSSGRVGEQYF
TRBV7-9	.	TRBD1	TRBJ2-3	TGTGCCAGCAGCTCCTTGACAGGGACATCATATACGCAGTATTTT	CASSSLTGTSYTQYF
TRBV4-3	.	TRBD1	TRBJ2-7	TGCGCCAGCAGCCATTCCGAGGGGACAGACTACGAGCAGTACTTC	CASSHSEGTDYEQYF
TRBV19	.	.	TRBJ2-1	TGTGCCAGTAGTCTCCCCGGTGGCGGGAATGAGCAGTTCTTC	CASSLPGGGNEQFF
TRBV5-1	.	TRBD2	TRBJ2-3	TGCGCCAGCAGCTTGCTTAGCGGGGGGTCAGATACGCAGTATTTT	CASSLLSGGSDTQYF
TRBV9	.	.	TRBJ1-3	TGTGCCAGCAGCGTAGGCCCCGGGGGGGTCTCTGGAAACACCATATATTTT	CASSVGPGGVSGNTIYF
TRBV30	.	.	TRBJ2-7	TGTGCCTGGAGTCGTGTCCTAGGTTACGAGCAGTACTTC	CAWSRVLGYEQYF
TRBV7-2	.	.	TRBJ2-5	TGTGCCAGCAGCCCAAACCCGTCAGGGGAGACCCAGTACTTC	CASSPNPSGETQYF
TRBV11-3	.	TRBD2	TRBJ2-3	TGTGCCAGCAGCTTCGGGGGGAGGGATACGCAGTATTTT	CASSFGGRDTQYF
TRBV11-2	.	.	TRBJ2-1	TGTGCCAGCAGCTTAGATCGCGGTAGCAATTTTGCCTACAATGAGCAGTTCTTC	CASSLDRGSNFAYNEQFF
TRBV5-1	.	.	TRBJ2-3	TGCGCCAGCAGTCTGCAGGGGTCCGGCACAGATACGCAGTATTTT	CASSLQGSGTDTQYF
TRBV29-1	once	TRBD1	TRBJ1-1	TGCAGCGTCCAGATACAGGGGGGGAACACTGAAGCTTTCTTT	CSVQIQGGNTEAFF
TRBV4-1	.	TRBD1	TRBJ1-6	TGCGCCAGCAGCCAAGGAGGGGGCTCTCGTGGTTCACCCCTCCACTTT	CASSQGGGSRGSPLHF
TRBV27	once	TRBD2	TRBJ2-7	TGTGCCAGCAGTCCGGGACTAGCGGGAGTAGGGTGGGGGAACGAGCAGTACTTC	CASSPGLAGVGWGNEQYF
TRBV5-1	.	.	TRBJ2-2	TGCGCCAGCAGCTTCCCATCTACAGCGAACACCGGGGAGCTGTTTTTT	CASSFPSTANTGELFF
TRBV28	.	TRBD2	TRBJ2-4	TGTGCCAGCAGTTTGAGGTTTTTAGCGGGGGGCCGAGCCAAAAACATTCAGTACTTC	CASSLRFLAGGRAKNIQYF
TRBV10-3	.	.	TRBJ1-5	TGTGCCATCAGGACAGGCGAAAATCAGCCCCAGCATTTT	CAIRTGENQPQHF
TRBV18	.	TRBD1	TRBJ2-5	TGTGCCAGCTCACCCGGGACAGGGCAAGAGACCCAGTACTTC	CASSPGTGQETQYF
TRBV5-1	.	.	TRBJ2-1	TGCGCCAGCAGCTTGACCGGGTTAAATGAGCAGTTCTTC	CASSLTGLNEQFF
TRBV27	.	.	TRBJ1-2	TGTGCCAGCAGTACCATGCGGACAGATTCTCCCTATGGCTACACCTTC	CASSTMRTDSPYGYTF
TRBV18	once	.	TRBJ2-1	TGTGCCAGCTCACCCGTGAATGCAGACAATGAGCAGTTCTTC	CASSPVNADNEQFF
TRBV6-6	.	.	TRBJ2-4	TGTGCCAGCAGTTACAGCGGTACAGGGCCCAAAAACATTCAGTACTTC	CASSYSGTGPKNIQYF
TRBV5-1	.	.	TRBJ2-3	TGCGCCAGCAGCTTGGGGACGGGGTTCGGAGATACGCAGTATTTT	CASSLGTGFGDTQYF
TRBV19	once	.	TRBJ2-1	TGTGCCAGTAGTAGTTCCGTTTTCAATGAGCAGTTCTTC	CASSSSVFNEQFF
TRBV4-3	.	.	TRBJ1-4	TGCGCCAGCAGCCAAGATTACGCGGCCACTAATGAAAAACTGTTTTTT	CASSQDYAATNEKLFF
TRBV6-1	.	TRBD1	TRBJ2-3	TGTGCCAGCAGTGAAGAGGCGGACAGGGGAATCGCAGATACGCAGTATTTT	CASSEEADRGIADTQYF
TRBV19	.	.	TRBJ1-6	TGTGCCAGTAGTATACAAACAGGTGGCCTCGGAAATTCACCCCTCCACTTT	CASSIQTGGLGNSPLHF
TRBV7-2	few	.	TRBJ2-5	TGTGCCAGCAGCCCCCAGACAGGGAGGGAGACCCAGTACTTC	CASSPQTGRETQYF
TRBV9	.	.	TRBJ2-5	TGTGCCAGCAGCGTAGGTTCCCCCTTACAAGAGACCCAGTACTTC	CASSVGSPLQETQYF
TRBV19	.	TRBD1	TRBJ2-1	TGTGCCAGTAGTATGCGACAGGGCGCGTACAATGAGCAGTTCTTC	CASSMRQGAYNEQFF
TRBV30	.	.	TRBJ2-3	TGTGCCTGGAGCCGATTAGCTATCGGTACAGATACGCAGTATTTT	CAWSRLAIGTDTQYF
TRBV9	.	TRBD2	TRBJ2-5	TGTGCCAGCAGCGTAGGTCTAGCGGGAGGGGGCCAAGAGACCCAGTACTTC	CASSVGLAGGGQETQYF
TRBV28	.	TRBD1	TRBJ2-7	TGTGCCAGCTGGGGACAGTCATACGAGCAGTACTTC	CASWGQSYEQYF
TRBV5-1	.	TRBD2	TRBJ2-1	TGCGCCAGCAGCCTGAGTTTAGCGGGAGTCAGGGTCTTC	CASSLSLAGVRVF
TRBV7-3	.	.	TRBJ2-2	TGTGCCAGCAGCCCGGGCGGGGCGAACACCGGGGAGCTGTTTTTT	CASSPGGANTGELFF